This T cell receptor (beta chain) came from a study of control samples from healthy donors and cancer patients. The germline gives CDR1 SGHTA, CDR2 FQGNSA. V lost 7 bases and J lost 3, with 9 bases in between. This CDR3 comprises 12 residues. Sequencing was performed with immunoSEQ multiplex PCR; in TCRdb, only in-frame clones are kept and a portion is missing. The repertoire holds 120,000 to 150,000 clones, with under 90% as singletons. This receptor was obtained from a man aged 25-45 years in good health. Sequencing was performed on blood. V usage is TRBV7-2 and J usage is TRBJ1-2; D may be TRBD1 (5 bases). The CDR3 nucleotides read TGTGCCAGCAAGGGGTCCGACTATGGCTACACCTTC. This translates into CASKGSDYGYTF.